This T cell receptor beta chain comes out of a study of T-cell memory formation after mild COVID-19. TCRdb processed the 5' RACE reads anew with MiXCR; each CDR3 protein has one entry. The data contain 250,000 or so distinct CDR3 sequences, under 20% of them singletons. The germline CDR1 and CDR2 sequences are SGHRS and YFSETQ. This CDR3 is 14 amino acids long. The V and J ends lost 0 bases and 0 bases respectively, with 6 bases between them. This receptor was taken from a man between 18 and 35 years old who had mild COVID-19 (a few samples of this study predate the infection). Cell type and time point are not known. Material for sequencing was PBMCs or a T cell subset sorted from them (not recorded which). The chain links TRBV5-1 to TRBJ1-1; D remains ambiguous. CDR3 coding DNA: TGCGCCAGCAGCTTGGGGAATCTGAACACTGAAGCTTTCTTT. Amino acid sequence: CASSLGNLNTEAFF. Supplemented by reference TRBV5-1 and TRBJ1-1, the full variable domain reads KAGVTQTPRYLIKTRGQQVTLSCSPISGHRSVSWYQQTPGQGLQFLFEYFSETQRNKGNFPGRFSGRQFSNSRSEMNVSTLELGDSALYLCASSLGNLNTEAFFGQGTRLTVV.